This T cell receptor (beta chain) was observed in a study of identical twins. Whole-study findings and limits: The presence of invariant MAIT and iNKT cells could partly confound analyses of zero-insertion sequences.

Deletions cut 6 bases from V and 6 bases from J, with 16 bases between. The CDR3 contains 14 residues. Germline CDR1 and CDR2: MDHEN and SYDVKM. MiXCR, applied by TCRdb to the 5' RACE reads, yields one record per CDR3 protein. The repertoire holds roughly 1,500,000 distinct CDR3 sequences, with 32% as singletons. As to this clonotype: Its matching antigen is unknown.

The genes are TRBV28 and TRBJ2-3; no firm D call. The receptor's source is a newborn girl in good health. The sequencing sample was made of cord blood. The DNA for the CDR3 is TGTGCCAGCAGACCGGCCCCACGCGTGGATACGCAGTATTTT. It specifies CASRPAPRVDTQYF.